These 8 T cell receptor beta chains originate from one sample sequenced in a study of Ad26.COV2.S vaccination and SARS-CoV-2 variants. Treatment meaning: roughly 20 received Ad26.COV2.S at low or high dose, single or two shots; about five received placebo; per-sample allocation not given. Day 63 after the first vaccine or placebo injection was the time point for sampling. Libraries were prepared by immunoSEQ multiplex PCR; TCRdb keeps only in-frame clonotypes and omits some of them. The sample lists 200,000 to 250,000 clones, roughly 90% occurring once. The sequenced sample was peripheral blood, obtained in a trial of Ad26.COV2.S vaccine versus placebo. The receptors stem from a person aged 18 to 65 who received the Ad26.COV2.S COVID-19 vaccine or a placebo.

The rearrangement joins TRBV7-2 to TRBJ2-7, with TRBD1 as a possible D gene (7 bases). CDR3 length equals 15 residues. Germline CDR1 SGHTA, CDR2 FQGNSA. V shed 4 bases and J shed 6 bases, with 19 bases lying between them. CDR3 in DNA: TGTGCCAGCAGCTCGAACAGGGGACTTTCCGGCGAGCAGTACTTC. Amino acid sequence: CASSSNRGLSGEQYF.

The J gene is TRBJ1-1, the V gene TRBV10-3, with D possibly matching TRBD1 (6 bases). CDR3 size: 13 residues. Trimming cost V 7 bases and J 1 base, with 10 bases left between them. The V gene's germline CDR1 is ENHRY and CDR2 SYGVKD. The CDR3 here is CAIKDRTNTEAFF. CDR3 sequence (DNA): TGTGCCATCAAGGACAGAACGAACACTGAAGCTTTCTTT.

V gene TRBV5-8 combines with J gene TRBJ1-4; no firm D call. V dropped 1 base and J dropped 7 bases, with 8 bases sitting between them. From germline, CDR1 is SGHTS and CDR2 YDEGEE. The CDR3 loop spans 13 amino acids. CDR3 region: CASSLLAGEKLFF. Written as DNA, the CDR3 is TGTGCCAGCAGCTTGTTGGCCGGTGAAAAACTGTTTTTT.

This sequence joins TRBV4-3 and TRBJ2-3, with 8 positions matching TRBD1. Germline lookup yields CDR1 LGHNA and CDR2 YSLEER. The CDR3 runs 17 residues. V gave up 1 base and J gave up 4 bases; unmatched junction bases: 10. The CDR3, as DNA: TGCGCCAGCAGCCAAGTTACAGGGGGGACGTGGGCAGATACGCAGTATTTT. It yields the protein CASSQVTGGTWADTQYF.

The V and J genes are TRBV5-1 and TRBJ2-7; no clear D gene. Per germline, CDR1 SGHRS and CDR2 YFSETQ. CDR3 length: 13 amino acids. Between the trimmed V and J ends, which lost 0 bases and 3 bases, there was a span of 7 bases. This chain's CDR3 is CASSLEAHYEQYF. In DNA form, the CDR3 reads TGCGCCAGCAGCTTGGAGGCACACTACGAGCAGTACTTC.

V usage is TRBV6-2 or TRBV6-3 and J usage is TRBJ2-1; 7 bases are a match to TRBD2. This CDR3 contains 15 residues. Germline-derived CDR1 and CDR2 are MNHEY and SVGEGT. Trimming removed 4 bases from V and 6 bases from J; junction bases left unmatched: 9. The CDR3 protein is CASSSLSGAPNEQFF. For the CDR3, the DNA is TGTGCCAGCAGTTCCCTAAGCGGGGCCCCCAATGAGCAGTTCTTC.

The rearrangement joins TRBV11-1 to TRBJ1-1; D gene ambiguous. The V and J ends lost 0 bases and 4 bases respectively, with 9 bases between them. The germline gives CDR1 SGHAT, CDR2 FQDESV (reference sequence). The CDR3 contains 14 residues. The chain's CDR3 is CASSLATSGTEAFF. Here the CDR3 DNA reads TGTGCCAGCAGCTTAGCCACATCTGGCACTGAAGCTTTCTTT.

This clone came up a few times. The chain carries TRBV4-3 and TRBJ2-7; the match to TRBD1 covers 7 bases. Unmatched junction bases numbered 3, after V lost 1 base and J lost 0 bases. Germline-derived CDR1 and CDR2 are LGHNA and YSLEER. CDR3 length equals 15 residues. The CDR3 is CASSQGAGGSYEQYF. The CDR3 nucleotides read TGCGCCAGCAGCCAAGGCGCAGGGGGCTCCTACGAGCAGTACTTC.